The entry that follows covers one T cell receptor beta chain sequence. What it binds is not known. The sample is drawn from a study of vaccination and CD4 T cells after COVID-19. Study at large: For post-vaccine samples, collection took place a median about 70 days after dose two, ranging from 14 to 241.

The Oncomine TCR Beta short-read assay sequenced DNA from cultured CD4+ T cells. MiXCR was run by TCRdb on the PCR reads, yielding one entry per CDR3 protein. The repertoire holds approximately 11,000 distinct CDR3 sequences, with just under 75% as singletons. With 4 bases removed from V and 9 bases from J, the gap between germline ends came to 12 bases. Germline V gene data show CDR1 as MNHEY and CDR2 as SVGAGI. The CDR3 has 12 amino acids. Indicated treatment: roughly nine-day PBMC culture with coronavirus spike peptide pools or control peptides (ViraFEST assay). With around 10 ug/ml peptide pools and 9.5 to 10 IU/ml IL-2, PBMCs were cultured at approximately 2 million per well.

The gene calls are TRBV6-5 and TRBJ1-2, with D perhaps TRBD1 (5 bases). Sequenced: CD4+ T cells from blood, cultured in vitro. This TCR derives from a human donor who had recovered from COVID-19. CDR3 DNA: TGTGCCAGCAGTTCCCCTCAGGGTCGCTACACCTTC. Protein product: CASSSPQGRYTF.